Listed here are 14 T cell receptor beta chains from one sample, sequenced in a study of neurological immune-mediated disorders. TCRdb recomputed calls from the 5' RACE reads with MiXCR, one row per CDR3 protein. The data contain roughly 60,000 distinct CDR3 sequences, about 2.5% of them singletons. The specimen was PBMCs. Receptors originate from a man over 45 with multiple sclerosis.

This clonotype was seen many times. CDR3 DNA: TGCAGTGCGTTGACTAGCGGGACTTACAATGAGCAGTTCTTC. Amino acid sequence: CSALTSGTYNEQFF. The chain employs TRBV20-1 and TRBJ2-1, with TRBD2 matching 11 bases. The CDR3 runs to 14 residues. Per germline, CDR1 DFQATT and CDR2 SNEGSKA (reference sequence). J lost 4 bases, V lost 6 bases, and 5 bases had no gene match.

This clonotype was recorded many times. The V and J genes are TRBV29-1 and TRBJ2-7, with 12 bases aligning to TRBD1. Per the germline V gene, CDR1 is SQVTM and CDR2 is ANQGSEA. The V gene end was trimmed by 4 bases and the J gene end by 5 bases; junction bases not matched to a gene: 6. The CDR3 runs 14 residues. The CDR3 sequence is CSVGGTGGVNEQYF. Here the CDR3 DNA reads TGCAGCGTTGGAGGGACAGGGGGCGTCAACGAGCAGTACTTC.

This clonotype was picked up many times. The V gene is TRBV20-1, the J gene TRBJ2-3; D not certain. Trimming stripped 4 bases from V and 0 bases from J, with 11 bases between. Germline V lookup: CDR1 DFQATT, CDR2 SNEGSKA (reference sequence). The CDR3 covers 14 residues. In DNA form, the CDR3 reads TGCAGTGCTATTACTCCGCGGAGCACAGATACGCAGTATTTT. As protein: CSAITPRSTDTQYF.

At least ten counts were recorded for this clonotype. This chain connects TRBV5-1 to TRBJ1-1; TRBD1 matches at 8 bases. With 4 bases clipped from V and 0 bases from J, the junction kept 5 bases outside the gene matches. This CDR3 comprises 15 residues. Looked up from germline, CDR1 is SGHRS and CDR2 is YFSETQ. The CDR3 DNA follows: TGCGCCAGCAGCGCCGGGACAGGATTGAACACTGAAGCTTTCTTT. Its translation is CASSAGTGLNTEAFF.

This clonotype came up many times. CDR3 bases: TGCGCCAGCAGCTTGGTTCTAGCGGGGAGCACAGATACGCAGTATTTT. It encodes CASSLVLAGSTDTQYF. The rearrangement uses TRBV5-1 and TRBJ2-3; 9 bases are shared with TRBD2. Germline assignment: CDR1 SGHRS and CDR2 YFSETQ. V lost 0 bases to trimming and J lost 0 bases; unmatched junction nucleotides: 2. CDR3 length equals 16 residues.

As for this clonotype: The CDR3 end shows no conserved phenylalanine or tryptophan, and so a read error is likely. The rearrangement uses TRBV20-1 and TRBJ2-4, with D possibly TRBD2 on 5 matching bases. Germline CDR1 DFQATT, CDR2 SNEGSKA (reference sequence). This CDR3 spans 17 amino acids. V shed 2 bases and J shed 4 bases, with 21 bases lying between them. The CDR3 loop reads CSARLTPSTGEKNIQYC. The CDR3 region has the DNA TGCAGTGCTAGACTAACCCCTTCGACCGGGGAAAAAAACATTCAGTACTGC.

At least ten counts were recorded for this clonotype. The chain uses TRBV3-1 and TRBJ2-2; D unclear. The CDR3 has 14 residues. Trimming stripped 4 bases from V and 6 bases from J, with 12 bases between. Germline-derived CDR1 and CDR2 are LGHDT and YNNKEL (reference sequence). CDR3 in DNA: TGTGCCAGCAGCCTAAGAGGCGGCGCCGGGGAGCTGTTTTTT. Its translation: CASSLRGGAGELFF.

This clonotype was detected ten times or more. The rearrangement links TRBV7-7 to TRBJ2-5, with D possibly matching TRBD2 (6 bases). This CDR3 is 14 amino acids long. Trimming stripped 1 base from V and 5 bases from J, with 11 bases between. Germline V gene data show CDR1 as SSHAT and CDR2 as FNYEAQ (reference sequence). For the CDR3, the DNA is TGTGCCAGCAGCTTAGGGTGGAGCGGGGAGACCCAGTACTTC. Its protein product is CASSLGWSGETQYF.

This clonotype was seen many times. The chain couples TRBV27 to TRBJ2-7, with 9 bases fitting TRBD1. Germline CDR1 is MNHEY and CDR2 is SMNVEV (reference sequence). CDR3 length equals 16 residues. V was pared by 5 bases and J by 1 base, with 9 bases of the junction left unmatched. The CDR3 coding sequence is TGTGCCAGCAGTCGGCGGTCCGGGACAGGGTCCTACGAGCAGTACTTC. Amino acid sequence: CASSRRSGTGSYEQYF.

The sample holds many counts of this clonotype. The chain links TRBV20-1 to TRBJ1-6, with D unclear. The germline V gene encodes CDR1 DFQATT and CDR2 SNEGSKA (reference sequence). Between the trimmed V and J ends, which lost 6 bases and 0 bases, there was a span of 12 bases. The CDR3 has 15 amino acids. The CDR3, as DNA: TGCAGTGCAACGGTTGGGAGCTCCTATAATTCACCCCTCCACTTT. This gives the protein CSATVGSSYNSPLHF.

In its sample, this clonotype was seen many times. This chain links TRBV7-2 with TRBJ2-5; 12 bases map to TRBD2. The V and J ends lost 5 bases and 1 base, in that order; junction bases with no gene match: 2. This CDR3 contains 15 residues. Germline V gene data show CDR1 as SGHTA and CDR2 as FQGNSA. The CDR3 sequence: CASSRTSGVQETQYF. DNA for the CDR3: TGTGCCAGCAGCCGGACTAGCGGGGTCCAAGAGACCCAGTACTTC.

The chain carries TRBV4-3 and TRBJ1-1; D not resolved. Trimming shortened V by 1 base and J by 0 bases, and 15 bases separated the two germline ends. The CDR3 loop spans 17 amino acids. Germline assignment: CDR1 LGHNA and CDR2 YSLEER. The CDR3, as DNA: TGCGCCAGCAGCCAAGGGATCAGTCGTCAGATGAACACTGAAGCTTTCTTT. Its protein product is CASSQGISRQMNTEAFF.

This clonotype was counted many times. Here the CDR3 DNA reads TGCGCCAGCAGCCAAGAACCGGCAGGGCAAGCATACGAGCAGTACTTC. It yields the protein CASSQEPAGQAYEQYF. The chain is built from TRBV4-3 and TRBJ2-7, with a tentative D call TRBD1 (5 bases). The CDR3 consists of 16 residues. Germline V gene sequence: CDR1 LGHNA, CDR2 YSLEER. V shed 0 bases and J shed 4 bases, with 16 bases lying between them.

This clonotype was detected many times. The CDR3 DNA is TGCAGCGTTGGGGACACCTCCTACGAGCAGTACTTC. It is translated as CSVGDTSYEQYF. The chain is built from TRBV29-1 and TRBJ2-7, with D possibly being TRBD1 (6 bases). Per the germline V gene, CDR1 is SQVTM and CDR2 is ANQGSEA. This CDR3 region has 12 residues. With 4 bases removed from V and 0 bases from J, the gap between germline ends came to 7 bases.